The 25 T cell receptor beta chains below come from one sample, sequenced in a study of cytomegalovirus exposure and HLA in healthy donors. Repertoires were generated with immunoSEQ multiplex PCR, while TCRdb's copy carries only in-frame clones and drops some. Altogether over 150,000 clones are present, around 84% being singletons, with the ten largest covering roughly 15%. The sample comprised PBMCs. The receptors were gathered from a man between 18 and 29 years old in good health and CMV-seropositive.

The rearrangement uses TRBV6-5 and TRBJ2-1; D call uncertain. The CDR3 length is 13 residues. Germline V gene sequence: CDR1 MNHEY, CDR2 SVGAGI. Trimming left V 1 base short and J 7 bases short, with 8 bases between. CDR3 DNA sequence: TGTGCCAGCAGTTACTATGGTAGTAATGAGCAGTTCTTC. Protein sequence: CASSYYGSNEQFF.

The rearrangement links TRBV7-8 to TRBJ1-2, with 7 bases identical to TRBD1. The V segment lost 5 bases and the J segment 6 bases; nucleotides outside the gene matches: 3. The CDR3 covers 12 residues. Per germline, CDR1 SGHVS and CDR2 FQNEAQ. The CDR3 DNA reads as TGTGCCAGCAGCGCCAGGGGGAATGGCTACACCTTC. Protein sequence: CASSARGNGYTF.

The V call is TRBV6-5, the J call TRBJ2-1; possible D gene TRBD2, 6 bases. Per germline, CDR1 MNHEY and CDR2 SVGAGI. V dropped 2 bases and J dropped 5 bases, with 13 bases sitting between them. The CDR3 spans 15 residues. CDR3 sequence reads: CASSYRRGTHNEQFF. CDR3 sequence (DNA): TGTGCCAGCAGTTACAGGCGCGGGACTCACAATGAGCAGTTCTTC.

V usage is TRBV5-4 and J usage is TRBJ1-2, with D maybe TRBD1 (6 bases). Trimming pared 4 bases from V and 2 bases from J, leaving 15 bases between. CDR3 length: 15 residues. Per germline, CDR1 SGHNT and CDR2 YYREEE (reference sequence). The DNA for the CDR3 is TGTGCCAGCAGCGTAGGAGGACAGAGCAACTATGGCTACACCTTC. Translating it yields CASSVGGQSNYGYTF.

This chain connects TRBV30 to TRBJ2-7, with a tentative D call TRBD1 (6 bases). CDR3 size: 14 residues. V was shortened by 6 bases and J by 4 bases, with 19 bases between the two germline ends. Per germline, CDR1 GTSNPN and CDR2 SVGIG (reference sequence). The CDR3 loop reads CACRSRTVVYEQYF. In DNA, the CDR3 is TGTGCCTGCCGCTCAAGGACAGTCGTATACGAGCAGTACTTC.

The CDR3, as DNA: TGTGCCAGCAGCGGGGGGCAGGGAGTTAGTGAAGCTTTCTTT. Residues: CASSGGQGVSEAFF. This sequence joins TRBV28 and TRBJ1-1, with D possibly being TRBD1 (6 bases). Germline V gives CDR1 MDHEN, CDR2 SYDVKM. This CDR3 comprises 14 residues. V lost 6 bases to trimming and J lost 7 bases, with 18 bases between them.

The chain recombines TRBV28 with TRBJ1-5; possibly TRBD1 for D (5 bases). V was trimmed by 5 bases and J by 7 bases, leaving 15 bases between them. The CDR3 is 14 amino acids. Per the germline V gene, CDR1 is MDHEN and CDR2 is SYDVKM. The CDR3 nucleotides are TGTGCCAGCAGTCTATCGGGGGTGGGGCAGCCCCAGCATTTT. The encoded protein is CASSLSGVGQPQHF.

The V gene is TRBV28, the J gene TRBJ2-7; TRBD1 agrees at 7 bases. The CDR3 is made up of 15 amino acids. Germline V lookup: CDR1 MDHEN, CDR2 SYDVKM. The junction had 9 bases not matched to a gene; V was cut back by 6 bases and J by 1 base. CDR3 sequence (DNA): TGTGCCAGCAGGCACGACAGGGAATGGTCCTACGAGCAGTACTTC. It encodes CASRHDREWSYEQYF.

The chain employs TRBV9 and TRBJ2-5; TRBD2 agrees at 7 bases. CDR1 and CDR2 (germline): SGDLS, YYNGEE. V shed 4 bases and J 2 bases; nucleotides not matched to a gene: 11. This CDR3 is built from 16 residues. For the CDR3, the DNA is TGTGCCAGCAGCCCCGCGCGACTAGCCGGGCAAGAGACCCAGTACTTC. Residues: CASSPARLAGQETQYF. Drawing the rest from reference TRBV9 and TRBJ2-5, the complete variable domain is DSGVTQTPKHLITATGQRVTLRCSPRSGDLSVYWYQQSLDQGLQFLIQYYNGEERAKGNILERFSAQQFPDLHSELNLSSLELGDSALYFCASSPARLAGQETQYFGPGTRLLVL.

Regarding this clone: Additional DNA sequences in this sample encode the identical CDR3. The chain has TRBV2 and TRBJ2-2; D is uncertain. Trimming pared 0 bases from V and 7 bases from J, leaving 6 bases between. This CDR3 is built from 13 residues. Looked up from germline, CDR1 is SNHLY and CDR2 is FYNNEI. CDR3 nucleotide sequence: TGTGCCAGCAGTGAAGCGCACGGCGGGGAGCTGTTTTTT. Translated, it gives CASSEAHGGELFF.

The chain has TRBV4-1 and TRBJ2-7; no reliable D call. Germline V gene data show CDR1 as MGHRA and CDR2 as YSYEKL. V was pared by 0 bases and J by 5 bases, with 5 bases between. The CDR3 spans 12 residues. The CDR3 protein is CASSQDPNEQYF. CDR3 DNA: TGCGCCAGCAGCCAAGATCCCAACGAGCAGTACTTC.

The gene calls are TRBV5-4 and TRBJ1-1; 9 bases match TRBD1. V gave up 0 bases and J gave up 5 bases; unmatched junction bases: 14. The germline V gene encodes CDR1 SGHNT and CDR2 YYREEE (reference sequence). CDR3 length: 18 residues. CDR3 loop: CASSLGSVGTGTRTEAFF. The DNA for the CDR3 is TGTGCCAGCAGCTTGGGGAGTGTTGGGACAGGGACGAGGACTGAAGCTTTCTTT. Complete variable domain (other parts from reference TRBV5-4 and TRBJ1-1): ETGVTQSPTHLIKTRGQQVTLRCSSQSGHNTVSWYQQALGQGPQFIFQYYREEENGRGNFPPRFSGLQFPNYSSELNVNALELDDSALYLCASSLGSVGTGTRTEAFFGQGTRLTVV.

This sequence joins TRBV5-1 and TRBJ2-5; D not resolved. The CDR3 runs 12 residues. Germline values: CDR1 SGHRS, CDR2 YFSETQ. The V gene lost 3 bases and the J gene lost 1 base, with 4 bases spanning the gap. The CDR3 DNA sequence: TGCGCCAGCAGCTGGAGCCAAGAGACCCAGTACTTC. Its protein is CASSWSQETQYF.

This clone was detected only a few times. The CDR3 here is CASRAGFSGNTIYF. CDR3 DNA: TGTGCCAGCAGGGCAGGTTTCTCTGGAAACACCATATATTTT. This chain links TRBV6-1 with TRBJ1-3, with D uncertain. In germline, CDR1 is MNHNS, CDR2 SASEGT. Trimming cost V 6 bases and J 0 bases, with 9 bases left between them. The CDR3 spans 14 residues.

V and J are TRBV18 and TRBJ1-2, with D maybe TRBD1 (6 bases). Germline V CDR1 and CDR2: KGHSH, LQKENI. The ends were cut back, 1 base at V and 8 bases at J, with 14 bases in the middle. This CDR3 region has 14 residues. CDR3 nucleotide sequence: TGTGCCAGCTCACCACTTCACAGGGAAGTCGGCTACACCTTC. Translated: CASSPLHREVGYTF.

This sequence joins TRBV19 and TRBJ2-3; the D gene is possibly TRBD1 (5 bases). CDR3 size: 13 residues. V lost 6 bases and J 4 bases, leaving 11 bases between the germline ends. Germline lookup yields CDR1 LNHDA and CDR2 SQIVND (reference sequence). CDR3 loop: CASSPPGSDTQYF. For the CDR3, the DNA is TGTGCCAGTAGCCCCCCAGGGTCAGATACGCAGTATTTT.

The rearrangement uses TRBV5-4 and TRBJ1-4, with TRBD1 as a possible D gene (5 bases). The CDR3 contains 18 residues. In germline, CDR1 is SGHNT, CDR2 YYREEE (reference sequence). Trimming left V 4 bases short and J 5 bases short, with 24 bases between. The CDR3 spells CASSVGLTGRRANEKLFF. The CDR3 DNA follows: TGTGCCAGCAGCGTGGGACTTACCGGGAGGAGGGCAAATGAAAAACTGTTTTTT.

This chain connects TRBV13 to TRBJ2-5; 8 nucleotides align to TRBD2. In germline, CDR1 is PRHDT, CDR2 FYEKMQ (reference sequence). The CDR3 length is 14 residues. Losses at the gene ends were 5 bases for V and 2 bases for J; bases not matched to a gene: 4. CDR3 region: CASSRTSGQETQYF. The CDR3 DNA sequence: TGTGCCAGCAGCCGCACTAGCGGACAAGAGACCCAGTACTTC.

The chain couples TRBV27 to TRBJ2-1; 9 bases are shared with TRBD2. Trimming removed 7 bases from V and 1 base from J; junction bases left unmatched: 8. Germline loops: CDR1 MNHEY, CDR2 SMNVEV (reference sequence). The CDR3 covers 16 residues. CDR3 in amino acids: CASTSSSGGSYNEQFF. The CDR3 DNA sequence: TGTGCCAGCACTTCCAGCAGCGGGGGGTCCTACAATGAGCAGTTCTTC.

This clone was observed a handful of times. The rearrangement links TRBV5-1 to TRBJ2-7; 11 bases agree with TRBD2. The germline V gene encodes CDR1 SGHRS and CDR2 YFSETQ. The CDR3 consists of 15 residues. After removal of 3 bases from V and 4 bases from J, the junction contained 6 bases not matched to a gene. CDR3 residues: CASSYAGTSGYEQYF. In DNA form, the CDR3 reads TGCGCCAGCAGCTACGCCGGGACTAGCGGATACGAGCAGTACTTC.

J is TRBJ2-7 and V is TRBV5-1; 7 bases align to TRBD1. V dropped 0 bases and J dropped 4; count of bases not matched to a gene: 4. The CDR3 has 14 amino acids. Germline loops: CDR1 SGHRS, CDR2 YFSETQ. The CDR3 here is CASSLGDSVYEQYF. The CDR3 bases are TGCGCCAGCAGCTTGGGGGACAGCGTGTACGAGCAGTACTTC.

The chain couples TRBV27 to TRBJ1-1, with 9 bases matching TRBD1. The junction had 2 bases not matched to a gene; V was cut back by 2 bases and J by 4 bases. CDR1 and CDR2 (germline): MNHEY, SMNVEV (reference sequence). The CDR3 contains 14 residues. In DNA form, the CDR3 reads TGTGCCAGCAGTTTAGGGACAGGGAGCACTGAAGCTTTCTTT. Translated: CASSLGTGSTEAFF.

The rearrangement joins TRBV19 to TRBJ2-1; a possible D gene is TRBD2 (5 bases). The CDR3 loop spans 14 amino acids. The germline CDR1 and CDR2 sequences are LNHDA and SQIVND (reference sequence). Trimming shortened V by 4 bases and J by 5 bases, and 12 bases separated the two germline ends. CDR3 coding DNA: TGTGCCAGTAGTACCCAAGCGGTGAACAATGAGCAGTTCTTC. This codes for CASSTQAVNNEQFF.

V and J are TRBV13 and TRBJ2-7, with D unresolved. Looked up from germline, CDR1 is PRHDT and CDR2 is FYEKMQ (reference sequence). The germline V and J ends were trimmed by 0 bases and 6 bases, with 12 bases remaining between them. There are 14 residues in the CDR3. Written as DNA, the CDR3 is TGTGCCAGCAGCTTAGGGGCAGGCCGCCGCGAGCAGTACTTC. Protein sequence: CASSLGAGRREQYF.

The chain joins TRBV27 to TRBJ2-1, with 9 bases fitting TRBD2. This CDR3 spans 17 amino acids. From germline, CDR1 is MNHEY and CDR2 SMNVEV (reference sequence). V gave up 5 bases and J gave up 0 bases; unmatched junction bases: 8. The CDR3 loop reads CASSPGTSPSSYNEQFF. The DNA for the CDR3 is TGTGCCAGCAGTCCGGGGACTAGCCCTAGCTCCTACAATGAGCAGTTCTTC.